This T cell receptor (beta chain) emerged from a study of T cells in localized non-small cell lung cancer. This clone was detected only a few times. The antigen is undetermined. The method was immunoSEQ multiplex PCR; TCRdb's version includes in-frame clones alone and lacks a portion of them. The repertoire holds about 2,300 clones, with more than 20% as singletons. Trimming shortened V by 0 bases and J by 0 bases, and 13 bases separated the two germline ends. The CDR3 covers 17 residues. From germline, CDR1 is SGHRS and CDR2 YFSETQ. General study results and limits: Tumor showed lower T cell clonality than uninvolved adjacent lung, where it was highest. Sequencing involved a lone tumor region, leaving heterogeneity possible.

The starting material was normal lung tissue next to the tumor, obtained before any cancer treatment. The receptor comes from a male donor at least 60 years old with stage I squamous cell lung carcinoma. The genes are TRBV5-1 and TRBJ2-1; D gene uncertain. In DNA, the CDR3 is TGCGCCAGCAGCTTGGAGGCGACGGGTCGCTCCTACAATGAGCAGTTCTTC. Its translation is CASSLEATGRSYNEQFF.